This is a list of T cell receptor beta chains from one sample in a study of T cells in tumors after PD-1 blockade. Some clones are missing from TCRdb's copy, which holds only in-frame ones; the method was immunoSEQ multiplex PCR. The data contain some 20,000 clones, roughly 73% of them singletons. The specimen was PBMCs, collected before anti-PD-1 treatment. The receptors stem from a human donor with basal cell carcinoma. Both conserved end residues are part of each CDR3. The D gene is left open where the match is weak. For some rows the clone size is stated as once, few or many, or as a class when expanded; others skip it.

>TRBV5-4|-|-|15|TRBJ1-4
TGTGCCAGCAGCTTGGGTTTCCAGCGTAATGAAAAACTGTTTTTT
CASSLGFQRNEKLFF
>TRBV4-1|few|TRBD1|17|TRBJ1-6
TGCGCCAGCAGCCAAGAGGGCAGGGGGGACTATAATTCACCCCTCCACTTT
CASSQEGRGDYNSPLHF
>TRBV6-4|-|TRBD2|15|TRBJ2-1
TGTGCCAGCAGTGAAGTTAGCGGGAAGAAGGATGAGCAGTTCTTC
CASSEVSGKKDEQFF
>TRBV3-1/TRBV3-2|once|-|13|TRBJ1-1
TGTGCCAGCAGCATGACCGAGAACACTGAAGCTTTCTTT
CASSMTENTEAFF
>TRBV7-2|-|-|13|TRBJ1-3
TGTGCCAGCAGCTTCGGGGCTTTGAACACCATATATTTT
CASSFGALNTIYF
>TRBV5-6|-|-|16|TRBJ2-1
TGTGCCAGCAGCTCCATTCAGGGAAGCTCCTACAATGAGCAGTTCTTC
CASSSIQGSSYNEQFF
>TRBV6-2/TRBV6-3|-|TRBD1|14|TRBJ2-2
TGTGCCAGCAGTCGGACAGGGGACACCGGGGAGCTGTTTTTT
CASSRTGDTGELFF
>TRBV11-3|-|TRBD1|17|TRBJ2-6
TGTGCCAGCAGCCCCGGACAGGCCCAAACCGGGGCCAACGTCCTGACTTTC
CASSPGQAQTGANVLTF
>TRBV5-1|-|TRBD1|15|TRBJ2-5
TGCGCCAGCAGCTTTCCGACAGGGGACCAAGAGACCCAGTACTTC
CASSFPTGDQETQYF
>TRBV29-1|-|-|13|TRBJ1-2
TGCAGCGTTGACGTGACAGGACTATATGGCTACACCTTC
CSVDVTGLYGYTF
>TRBV9|once|TRBD1|15|TRBJ1-3
TGTGCCAGCAGCGGACAGGGGGCACGTGGAAACACCATATATTTT
CASSGQGARGNTIYF
>TRBV6-1|-|-|15|TRBJ2-7
TGTGCCAGCAGTGAATACTCAGACAGCTCCTACGAGCAGTACTTC
CASSEYSDSSYEQYF
>TRBV24-1|medium-sized|TRBD2|14|TRBJ2-2
TGTGCCACCCGGGGTAGCGGGGACACCGGGGAGCTGTTTTTT
CATRGSGDTGELFF
>TRBV5-1|-|-|15|TRBJ2-1
TGCGCCAGCAGCTTCGGAAGCGCGGTTTACAATGAGCAGTTCTTC
CASSFGSAVYNEQFF
>TRBV4-1|-|-|17|TRBJ2-7
TGCGCCAGCAGCCAATCGCCAGTAGCGGAACTCTCCTACGAGCAGTACTTC
CASSQSPVAELSYEQYF